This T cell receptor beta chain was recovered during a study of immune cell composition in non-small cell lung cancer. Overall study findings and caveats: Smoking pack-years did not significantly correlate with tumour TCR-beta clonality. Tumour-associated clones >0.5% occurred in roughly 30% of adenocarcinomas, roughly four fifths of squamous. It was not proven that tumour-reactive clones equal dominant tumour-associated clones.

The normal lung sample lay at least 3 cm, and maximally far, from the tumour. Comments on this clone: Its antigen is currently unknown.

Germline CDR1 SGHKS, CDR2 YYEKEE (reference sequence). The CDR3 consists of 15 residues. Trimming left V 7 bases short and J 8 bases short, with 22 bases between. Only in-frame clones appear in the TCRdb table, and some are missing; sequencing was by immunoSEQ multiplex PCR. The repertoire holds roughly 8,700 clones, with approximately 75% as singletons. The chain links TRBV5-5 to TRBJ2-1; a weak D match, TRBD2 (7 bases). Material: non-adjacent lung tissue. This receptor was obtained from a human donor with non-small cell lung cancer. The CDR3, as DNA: TGTGCCAGCGGAGCCGGGGGGCGGGGAGGGGATGAGCAGTTCTTC. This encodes CASGAGGRGGDEQFF.